These T cell receptor beta chains were read from a single sample in a study of shared clonotypes between healthy human individuals. Profiled with immunoSEQ multiplex PCR; TCRdb holds only in-frame clones, not every one. The table records fewer than 1.6 million clones, around 98.5% of them present only once. The sequenced sample consisted of naive CD4+ T cells sorted from blood. The receptor source for this set is a man aged 25-45 years in good health. Both conserved end residues are part of each CDR3. A D gene is named only where the DNA matches it firmly. Expanded clones get a size class; other rows say once, few or many, or leave the size out.

>TRBJ2-7|.|TRBV7-2|.
CASSSTGPTYEQYF
TGTGCCAGCAGCTCAACAGGTCCCACCTACGAGCAGTACTTC
>TRBJ1-3|.|TRBV7-9|.
CASSFLQRGNTIYF
TGTGCCAGCAGCTTCTTACAGCGGGGAAACACCATATATTTT
>TRBJ1-5|.|TRBV19|.
CASSIHEGLGNQPQHF
TGTGCCAGTAGTATACACGAGGGGCTCGGGAATCAGCCCCAGCATTTT
>TRBJ2-1|.|TRBV27|.
CARRGIPFEQFF
TGTGCCAGAAGAGGGATTCCGTTTGAGCAGTTCTTC
>TRBJ2-3|.|TRBV28|.
CASRLGLTDTQYF
TGTGCCAGCAGGTTGGGTTTGACAGATACGCAGTATTTT
>TRBJ2-1|.|TRBV9|.
CASSVVEGVYNEQFF
TGTGCCAGCAGCGTAGTAGAAGGCGTCTACAATGAGCAGTTCTTC
>TRBJ2-1|TRBD1|TRBV28|.
CASTSSGTGDNEQFF
TGTGCCAGCACGTCTTCCGGGACAGGGGACAATGAGCAGTTCTTC
>TRBJ2-1|.|TRBV14|.
CASSLTRGVGEQFF
TGTGCCAGCAGCTTGACGAGGGGGGTCGGTGAGCAGTTCTTC
>TRBJ2-1|.|TRBV5-1|.
CASSLGSYNEQFF
TGCGCCAGCAGCTTGGGTTCTTACAATGAGCAGTTCTTC
>TRBJ2-7|.|TRBV4-1|.
CASSQVVTSIYEQYF
TGCGCCAGCAGCCAAGTCGTGACTAGTATCTACGAGCAGTACTTC
>TRBJ2-5|TRBD1|TRBV11-2|.
CASSLGFSRDRGFRETQYF
TGTGCCAGCAGCTTGGGTTTTAGTAGGGACAGGGGGTTCCGAGAGACCCAGTACTTC
>TRBJ2-7|.|TRBV4-3|.
CASSQDAWNTYEQYF
TGCGCCAGCAGCCAAGATGCATGGAATACCTACGAGCAGTACTTC
>TRBJ1-3|.|TRBV5-4|.
CASSLKIGNTIYF
TGTGCCAGCAGCTTGAAGATCGGAAACACCATATATTTT
>TRBJ2-7|TRBD2|TRBV10-2|.
CASSVSSGSYEQYF
TGCGCCAGCAGTGTGTCTAGCGGGAGCTACGAGCAGTACTTC
>TRBJ2-7|.|TRBV5-1|.
CASSQRPIGVSYEQYF
TGCGCCAGCAGCCAGAGACCGATAGGGGTATCCTACGAGCAGTACTTC
>TRBJ2-3|.|TRBV4-3|.
CASSPSGIAQITDTQYF
TGCGCCAGCAGCCCATCGGGTATAGCGCAAATAACAGATACGCAGTATTTT
>TRBJ2-3|.|TRBV5-4|.
CASSLRPGRSTDTQYF
TGTGCCAGCAGCCTCCGGCCCGGCCGGAGCACAGATACGCAGTATTTT
>TRBJ2-3|.|TRBV7-2|.
CASSLRPASRLTDTQYF
TGTGCCAGCAGCTTAAGGCCGGCTAGTAGGTTGACAGATACGCAGTATTTT
>TRBJ2-2|TRBD1|TRBV27|.
CASRPGQGDGELFF
TGTGCCAGCAGACCGGGACAGGGGGACGGGGAGCTGTTTTTT
>TRBJ1-1|.|TRBV29-1|.
CSVEGAEHTEAFF
TGCAGCGTTGAAGGGGCGGAGCACACTGAAGCTTTCTTT
>TRBJ2-1|.|TRBV5-1|.
CASSLVFSGFGQNEQFF
TGCGCCAGCAGCTTGGTATTTTCAGGGTTTGGGCAGAATGAGCAGTTCTTC
>TRBJ2-1|.|TRBV7-9|.
CASSLDSVEAYNEQFF
TGTGCCAGCAGCTTAGACTCGGTAGAGGCTTACAATGAGCAGTTCTTC
>TRBJ1-1|TRBD1|TRBV6-1|.
CASSVDRVTEAFF
TGTGCCAGCAGTGTCGACAGGGTAACTGAAGCTTTCTTT
>TRBJ2-2|.|TRBV5-6|.
CASSLGSSGELFF
TGTGCCAGCAGCTTGGGGTCTTCCGGGGAGCTGTTTTTT
>TRBJ1-1|.|TRBV9|.
CASSVEMASGEAFF
TGTGCCAGCAGCGTAGAGATGGCATCCGGAGAAGCTTTCTTT
>TRBJ1-1|.|TRBV19|.
CASSRPHPVTEAFF
TGTGCCAGTAGTAGACCTCATCCAGTGACTGAAGCTTTCTTT
>TRBJ1-4|.|TRBV5-5|.
CASSAGINEKLFF
TGTGCCAGCAGCGCCGGGATAAATGAAAAACTGTTTTTT
>TRBJ2-5|.|TRBV19|.
CASSVQGQETQYF
TGTGCCAGTAGTGTTCAGGGCCAGGAGACCCAGTACTTC
>TRBJ1-5|.|TRBV11-2|.
CASSLGWGNQPQHF
TGTGCCAGCAGCTTAGGATGGGGGAATCAGCCCCAGCATTTT
>TRBJ1-5|TRBD1|TRBV4-1|.
CASSQEGTADQPQHF
TGCGCCAGCAGCCAAGAAGGGACAGCTGATCAGCCCCAGCATTTT
>TRBJ1-4|.|TRBV28|.
CASCGDKFEKLFF
TGTGCCAGCTGTGGGGACAAGTTTGAAAAACTGTTTTTT
>TRBJ2-2|TRBD2|TRBV2|.
CASSESSSGRNTGELFF
TGTGCCAGCAGTGAATCCTCTAGCGGACGGAACACCGGGGAGCTGTTTTTT
>TRBJ2-3|.|TRBV5-1|.
CASSLGTVTDTQYF
TGCGCCAGCAGCTTGGGGACTGTCACAGATACGCAGTATTTT
>TRBJ2-6|TRBD1|TRBV18|once
CASSPPGQGISGANVLTF
TGTGCCAGCTCACCTCCGGGACAGGGAATCTCTGGGGCCAACGTCCTGACTTTC
>TRBJ2-1|.|TRBV7-2|.
CASRETGVSYNEQFF
TGTGCCAGCAGGGAGACAGGCGTCTCCTACAATGAGCAGTTCTTC
>TRBJ1-1|.|TRBV10-3|.
CATNQMGGPVTTEAFF
TGTGCCACAAATCAAATGGGGGGCCCCGTGACCACTGAAGCTTTCTTT
>TRBJ2-1|TRBD2|TRBV9|.
CASSGRPSGRRDNEQFF
TGTGCCAGCAGCGGGCGACCAAGCGGGAGGCGCGACAATGAGCAGTTCTTC
>TRBJ1-1|.|TRBV18|once
CASSRPFGIFKVEAFF
TGTGCCAGCTCACGACCGTTCGGTATCTTCAAAGTTGAAGCTTTCTTT
>TRBJ1-5|TRBD1|TRBV19|.
CASIGQGQGARQPQHF
TGTGCCAGTATAGGCCAGGGACAGGGGGCTCGTCAGCCCCAGCATTTT
>TRBJ2-2|.|TRBV19|.
CASRPLGGNGELFF
TGTGCCAGCAGGCCCCTAGGGGGAAACGGGGAGCTGTTTTTT
>TRBJ1-1|.|TRBV6-5|.
CASSYRQVNTEAFF
TGTGCCAGCAGTTACCGACAGGTAAACACTGAAGCTTTCTTT
>TRBJ1-3|TRBD1|TRBV5-4|.
CASSSRDRGTNTIYF
TGTGCCAGCAGCTCCCGGGACAGGGGTACAAACACCATATATTTT
>TRBJ2-7|.|TRBV9|.
CASSLHENTAYEQYF
TGTGCCAGCAGCCTCCACGAAAACACTGCCTACGAGCAGTACTTC